These 24 T cell receptor beta chains originate from one sample sequenced in a study of CD8 T cells in Susac syndrome. RNA in amounts of about 0.5 to 1 ug was reverse transcribed with random hexamers. TCRdb fed the immunoSEQ multiplex PCR reads into MiXCR, producing one record per CDR3 protein. The data contain some 58,000 distinct CDR3 sequences, approximately 95% of them singletons. The sample consisted of CD8+ T cells from PBMCs. Receptors were obtained from a human donor with Susac syndrome.

The CDR3 protein is CASSPRQTHNEQFF. The CDR3 DNA is TGTGCCAGCAGCCCGCGACAGACCCACAATGAGCAGTTCTTC. The rearrangement joins TRBV7-9 to TRBJ2-1, with D possibly being TRBD1 (5 bases). Germline assignment: CDR1 SEHNR and CDR2 FQNEAQ (reference sequence). Trimming shortened V by 5 bases and J by 5 bases, and 13 bases separated the two germline ends. The CDR3 is made up of 14 amino acids. The full variable domain, in which reference TRBV7-9 and TRBJ2-1 provide the parts outside the CDR3, is DTGVSQNPRHKITKRGQNVTFRCDPISEHNRLYWYRQTLGQGPEFLTYFQNEAQLEKSRLLSDRFSAERPKGSFSTLEIQRTEQGDSAMYLCASSPRQTHNEQFFGPGTRLTVL.

This chain joins TRBV4-1 and TRBJ1-2, with TRBD1 matching over 7 bases. The CDR3 contains 16 residues. Germline-derived CDR1 and CDR2 are MGHRA and YSYEKL. J gave up 5 bases and V 4 bases, and 13 bases lay outside the gene matches. CDR3 sequence reads: CASSPSPGQPSYGYTF. CDR3 bases: TGCGCCAGCAGCCCATCCCCGGGACAGCCGAGTTATGGCTACACCTTC.

This CDR3 is CASSSGTSGGTDTQYF. CDR3 DNA: TGTGCCAGCAGCTCCGGGACTAGCGGGGGAACAGATACGCAGTATTTT. The V call is TRBV13, the J call TRBJ2-3, with 14 bases that match TRBD2. Germline V lookup: CDR1 PRHDT, CDR2 FYEKMQ (reference sequence). The CDR3 extends over 16 amino acids. After removal of 4 bases from V and 3 bases from J, the junction contained 3 bases not matched to a gene.

This chain joins TRBV30 and TRBJ2-3; D gene uncertain. V was clipped by 2 bases and J by 10 bases, with 10 bases between them. Germline values: CDR1 GTSNPN, CDR2 SVGIG (reference sequence). The CDR3 consists of 11 residues. The CDR3 is CAWSPQSSQYF. The CDR3 DNA follows: TGTGCCTGGAGTCCACAGAGTTCGCAGTATTTT.

The rearrangement links TRBV27 to TRBJ2-7; D is ambiguous. Trimming removed 2 bases at V and 1 base at J, with 12 bases between. The CDR3 is 15 residues long. Germline V CDR1 and CDR2: MNHEY, SMNVEV (reference sequence). The CDR3 loop reads CASSLSRVTSYEQYF. In DNA, the CDR3 is TGTGCCAGCAGTTTAAGTCGCGTGACTTCCTACGAGCAGTACTTC.

J is TRBJ2-5 and V is TRBV15; 8 bases align to TRBD2. This CDR3 has 14 residues. Per germline, CDR1 LNHNV and CDR2 YYDKDF (reference sequence). The ends lost 8 bases at V and 0 bases at J; junction bases unmatched: 5. The CDR3 DNA follows: TGTGCCACCCAGCGGGGGAGAAACCAAGAGACCCAGTACTTC. This encodes CATQRGRNQETQYF.

CDR3 DNA: TGTGCCAGCAGTCTCCCGGGGCAGGGGAGGGGCACTGAAGCTTTCTTT. This codes for CASSLPGQGRGTEAFF. The chain recombines TRBV27 with TRBJ1-1; D may be TRBD1 (6 bases). V was pared by 5 bases and J by 4 bases, with 20 bases between. Germline lookup yields CDR1 MNHEY and CDR2 SMNVEV (reference sequence). The CDR3 contains 16 residues.

The V call is TRBV24-1, the J call TRBJ2-3; 10 positions match TRBD1. With 8 bases clipped from V and 2 bases from J, the junction kept 6 bases outside the gene matches. Germline values: CDR1 KGHDR, CDR2 SFDVKD. CDR3 size: 15 residues. The CDR3 sequence is CATTKGTGDTDTQYF. The CDR3 DNA reads as TGTGCCACCACTAAGGGGACAGGGGACACAGATACGCAGTATTTT.

The V call is TRBV6-5, the J call TRBJ2-3, with D perhaps TRBD2 (6 bases). CDR1 is MNHEY, CDR2 SVGAGI, per germline. V gave up 0 bases and J gave up 3 bases, with 19 bases separating them. The CDR3 covers 18 residues. The CDR3 sequence is CASSYSKSSRLVTDTQYF. The CDR3 bases are TGTGCCAGCAGTTACTCGAAATCCAGCCGACTAGTGACAGATACGCAGTATTTT.

V and J are TRBV13 and TRBJ2-5, with 9 nucleotides matching TRBD2. Germline V lookup: CDR1 PRHDT, CDR2 FYEKMQ (reference sequence). Losses at the gene ends were 4 bases for V and 5 bases for J; bases not matched to a gene: 11. The CDR3 sequence is 16 residues long. CDR3 sequence reads: CASSSRRGGLLETQYF. Written as DNA, the CDR3 is TGTGCCAGCAGCTCCAGGCGGGGGGGATTGTTGGAGACCCAGTACTTC.

The chain recombines TRBV19 with TRBJ2-2, with D hard to call. This CDR3 is built from 13 residues. Trimming stripped 1 base from V and 6 bases from J, with 6 bases between. The germline V gene encodes CDR1 LNHDA and CDR2 SQIVND (reference sequence). As DNA, the CDR3 is TGTGCCAGTAGTATAGCCCCCCCCGGGGAGCTGTTTTTT. Its translation is CASSIAPPGELFF.

The rearrangement joins TRBV7-3 to TRBJ1-1; D not certain. The ends were cut back, 2 bases at V and 1 base at J, with 5 bases in the middle. Germline assignment: CDR1 SGHTA and CDR2 FQGTGA. CDR3 length: 13 residues. The DNA for the CDR3 is TGTGCCAGCAGCTTAGGTCAGAACACTGAAGCTTTCTTT. It specifies CASSLGQNTEAFF.

The chain has TRBV11-2 and TRBJ1-2; D is perhaps TRBD1 (5 bases). Germline-derived CDR1 and CDR2 are SGHAT and FQNNGV. This CDR3 contains 12 residues. Trimming pared 0 bases from V and 8 bases from J, leaving 7 bases between. CDR3 protein: CASSLDGGGYTF. As DNA, the CDR3 is TGTGCCAGCAGCTTAGATGGGGGAGGCTACACCTTC. The variable domain in full, completed from reference TRBV11-2 and TRBJ1-2, reads EAGVAQSPRYKIIEKRQSVAFWCNPISGHATLYWYQQILGQGPKLLIQFQNNGVVDDSQLPKDRFSAERLKGVDSTLKIQPAKLEDSAVYLCASSLDGGGYTFGSGTRLTVV.

The gene calls are TRBV6-4 and TRBJ1-2; D uncertain. Trimming cost V 2 bases and J 3 bases, with 7 bases left between them. The V gene's germline CDR1 is MRHNA and CDR2 SNTAGT. The CDR3 has 13 amino acids. CDR3 in amino acids: CASSDGTYYGYTF. CDR3 sequence (DNA): TGTGCCAGCAGTGACGGCACCTACTATGGCTACACCTTC.

This chain uses TRBV7-9 with TRBJ1-5, with D possibly TRBD1 on 5 matching bases. Trimming removed 2 bases at V and 3 bases at J, with 14 bases between. The CDR3 has 16 residues. Germline CDR1 is SEHNR and CDR2 is FQNEAQ (reference sequence). CDR3 nucleotide sequence: TGTGCCAGCAGCTTATGGGGGGACGGGAACAATCAGCCCCAGCATTTT. Encoded protein: CASSLWGDGNNQPQHF.

The V and J genes are TRBV14 and TRBJ2-1, with D possibly TRBD1 on 5 matching bases. This CDR3 region has 11 residues. Trimming took off 1 base at V and 10 bases at J, with 5 bases between the two ends. CDR1 and CDR2 (germline): SGHDN, FVKESK. In nucleotides, the CDR3 is TGTGCCAGCAGCCAAGGGGGCGAGCAGTTCTTC. It specifies CASSQGGEQFF. Filled out from reference TRBV14 and TRBJ2-1, the complete variable domain reads EAGVTQFPSHSVIEKGQTVTLRCDPISGHDNLYWYRRVMGKEIKFLLHFVKESKQDESGMPNNRFLAERTGGTYSTLKVQPAELEDSGVYFCASSQGGEQFFGPGTRLTVL.

DNA of the CDR3: TGTGCCAGCAGCCGGACCGGGACCAGCTCCTACAATGAGCAGTTCTTC. Translated: CASSRTGTSSYNEQFF. This rearrangement joins TRBV14 to TRBJ2-1, with D perhaps matching TRBD1 or TRBD2 (5 bases each). V lost 4 bases and J lost 0, with 13 bases in between. Germline V gives CDR1 SGHDN, CDR2 FVKESK. This CDR3 contains 16 residues.

This chain links TRBV20-1 with TRBJ2-1; D might be TRBD2 (5 bases). Looked up from germline, CDR1 is DFQATT and CDR2 is SNEGSKA (reference sequence). Trimming left V 0 bases short and J 0 bases short, with 12 bases between. CDR3 length equals 16 residues. As DNA, the CDR3 is TGCAGTGCTAGAGATCAGCAGCGGAGCTCCTACAATGAGCAGTTCTTC. This encodes CSARDQQRSSYNEQFF.

This clonotype was recorded once. This chain links TRBV7-3 with TRBJ2-5, with 7 positions matching TRBD1. Germline values: CDR1 SGHTA, CDR2 FQGTGA. The trim removed 5 bases at V and 5 bases at J, leaving 5 bases unmatched. This CDR3 region has 13 residues. The CDR3 loop reads CASSPLDRETQYF. For the CDR3, the DNA is TGTGCCAGCAGCCCACTGGACAGGGAGACCCAGTACTTC. The full variable domain, with the rest looked up from reference TRBV7-3 and TRBJ2-5, is GAGVSQTPSNKVTEKGKYVELRCDPISGHTALYWYRQSLGQGPEFLIYFQGTGAADDSGLPNDRFFAVRPEGSVSTLKIQRTERGDSAVYLCASSPLDRETQYFGPGTRLLVL.

The chain is built from TRBV9 and TRBJ1-5; D not certain. Trimming stripped 0 bases from V and 0 bases from J, with 7 bases between. Per the germline V gene, CDR1 is SGDLS and CDR2 is YYNGEE. This CDR3 has 15 residues. The DNA of the CDR3 is TGTGCCAGCAGCGTAGAGGGCGCTAGCAATCAGCCCCAGCATTTT. It translates to CASSVEGASNQPQHF. The full variable domain, completed using reference TRBV9 and TRBJ1-5, is DSGVTQTPKHLITATGQRVTLRCSPRSGDLSVYWYQQSLDQGLQFLIQYYNGEERAKGNILERFSAQQFPDLHSELNLSSLELGDSALYFCASSVEGASNQPQHFGDGTRLSIL.

The rearrangement uses TRBV4-3 and TRBJ2-2; the D gene is possibly TRBD1 (5 bases). CDR1 and CDR2 from the germline V gene are LGHNA and YSLEER. V lost 4 bases and J 6 bases, leaving 15 bases between the germline ends. CDR3 size: 15 residues. The CDR3 region is CASSPRGRVAGELFF. The CDR3 DNA sequence: TGCGCCAGCAGCCCCCGAGGCAGGGTCGCCGGGGAGCTGTTTTTT.

The rearrangement links TRBV13 to TRBJ2-7, with D maybe TRBD2 (7 bases). CDR1 and CDR2 (germline): PRHDT, FYEKMQ (reference sequence). This CDR3 has 13 residues. V gave up 8 bases and J gave up 5 bases, with 16 bases separating them. The CDR3 bases are TGTGCCAGCGCCCGTCGGGGGGCGGACGAGCAGTACTTC. It specifies CASARRGADEQYF.

The genes are TRBV7-2 and TRBJ2-5; possible D gene TRBD1, 5 bases. Trimming removed 1 base from V and 4 bases from J, with 10 bases in between. CDR1 and CDR2 from the germline V gene are SGHTA and FQGNSA. The CDR3 totals 14 residues. In DNA, the CDR3 is TGTGCCAGCAGCTTAGGACAGCTAATAGAGACCCAGTACTTC. It translates to CASSLGQLIETQYF. The variable domain in full, with the rest retrieved from reference TRBV7-2 and TRBJ2-5, is GAGVSQSPSNKVTEKGKDVELRCDPISGHTALYWYRQSLGQGLEFLIYFQGNSAPDKSGLPSDRFSAERTGGSVSTLTIQRTQQEDSAVYLCASSLGQLIETQYFGPGTRLLVL.

The chain is built from TRBV12-3 or TRBV12-4 and TRBJ2-3; D is ambiguous. V was trimmed by 3 bases and J by 8 bases, leaving 12 bases between them. The CDR3 runs to 13 residues. The CDR3 protein is CASSFMGIGTQYF. As DNA, the CDR3 is TGTGCCAGCAGTTTTATGGGTATTGGTACGCAGTATTTT.